This T cell receptor beta chain was recovered during a study of blood T cell repertoires in COVID-19. Study context: PBMCs, B-cell-depleted T cells, or T cells provided the cDNA or gDNA that made up the material.

Enrollees, about 18 to 89 years old, lived in 20 to 25 US areas. Clinical histories supplied by participants themselves formed the basis of cohort assignment. The germline V and J ends were trimmed by 1 base and 0 bases, with 8 bases remaining between them. Germline CDR1 reads SGHRS; CDR2 reads YFSETQ. The CDR3 has 16 residues. Per the original data handling: Reference gene primer amplification gave nucleated cell count estimates. Profiling relied on immunoSEQ multiplex PCR, and the TCRdb table lists in-frame clones only, not all of them. D and trimming were read from the DNA, whereas the V and J calls and clone size are those reported in that table. Here the sample spans 250,000 to 400,000 clones, 90% being singletons.

The source material was PBMCs or T cells enriched from blood (not recorded which). The origin of this receptor is a man in his 60s who had recovered from COVID-19. This sequence joins TRBV5-1 and TRBJ1-6; D remains unclear. CDR3 in DNA: TGCGCCAGCAGCTTGAGGCGGGACTCCTATAATTCACCCCTCCACTTT. Protein: CASSLRRDSYNSPLHF.